This is a list of T cell receptor beta chains from one sample in a study of blood T cell repertoires in COVID-19. Produced via immunoSEQ multiplex PCR; TCRdb's table is partial and in-frame only. The data contain tens of thousands of clones, about four fifths of them singletons. Sequenced material: peripheral blood. Source of these receptors: a human donor in a cohort sampled during active COVID-19. The CDR3 runs from the conserved cysteine through the conserved F or W. D genes are given only for firm matches. Clone size appears in some rows only: once, few, many, or a class for an expanded clone.

TRBD2	-	TRBV18	TRBJ2-1	TGTGCCAGCTCACCAGATGCCGCGGGAGAGCGGGAGCAGTTCTTC	CASSPDAAGEREQFF
TRBD2	few	TRBV3-1/TRBV3-2	TRBJ2-5	TGTGCCAGCAGCCACTCCGGGACTAGCGGACAAGAGACCCAGTACTTC	CASSHSGTSGQETQYF
-	-	TRBV12-5	TRBJ1-6	TGTGCTAGTGGTTTTCAGCGAGGACGGGAGGATAATTCACCCCTCCACTTT	CASGFQRGREDNSPLHF
TRBD1	-	TRBV30	TRBJ1-6	TGTGCCTGGCAGGGGGCATACTATAATTCACCCCTCCACTTT	CAWQGAYYNSPLHF
-	-	TRBV5-4	TRBJ2-5	TGTGCCAGCAGCCATCAAGAGACCCAGTACTTC	CASSHQETQYF
-	-	TRBV7-8	TRBJ2-7	TGTGCCAGCAGCTTATTTAGCTACGAGCAGTACTTC	CASSLFSYEQYF
-	-	TRBV5-6	TRBJ1-6	TGTGCCAGCAGCTTAGGCAGGGAAGGATCACCCCTCCACTTT	CASSLGREGSPLHF
-	-	TRBV12-5	TRBJ2-1	TGTGCTAGTGGGACCCTCCCAGGGAATGAGCAGTTCTTC	CASGTLPGNEQFF
TRBD1	-	TRBV11-3	TRBJ1-1	TGTGCCAGCAGCCAGGGGGCCACTGAAGCTTTCTTT	CASSQGATEAFF
-	-	TRBV7-2	TRBJ2-7	TGTGCCAGCAGCTTAGTCAGCAGGAACTCCTACGAGCAGTACTTC	CASSLVSRNSYEQYF
-	few	TRBV27	TRBJ1-6	TGTGCCAGCAGTTTAAAGTCATTGAGGTCAGGGCTTAGCTCCTATAATTCACCCCTCCACTTT	CASSLKSLRSGLSSYNSPLHF
-	-	TRBV27	TRBJ2-7	TGTGCCACCCGGGAATACAGGGTCTCCTACGAGCAGTACTTC	CATREYRVSYEQYF
TRBD2	-	TRBV12-3/TRBV12-4	TRBJ2-7	TGTGCCAGCAGTTTACCAGGGAGGGACGAGCAGTACTTC	CASSLPGRDEQYF
TRBD2	-	TRBV29-1	TRBJ2-4	TGCAGCGTAGGGAGCGGGGAGGCCAAAAACATTCAGTACTTC	CSVGSGEAKNIQYF
TRBD2	-	TRBV28	TRBJ2-7	TGTGCCAGCAGTTCCCAAAGCGGGATCAAGGACGAGCAGTACTTC	CASSSQSGIKDEQYF
TRBD1	-	TRBV29-1	TRBJ1-1	TGCAGCGTCACAGGGGGCACTGAAGCTTTCTTT	CSVTGGTEAFF
TRBD2	-	TRBV3-1/TRBV3-2	TRBJ2-3	TGTGCCAGCAGCCAAGCGGGAGGAGGGGATACGCAGTATTTT	CASSQAGGGDTQYF
TRBD2	-	TRBV29-1	TRBJ2-7	TGCAGCGTTTTGGGGCCCACTAGCGGGAGCTCGGATCACGAGCAGTACTTC	CSVLGPTSGSSDHEQYF
-	-	TRBV18	TRBJ2-3	TGTGCCAGCTCACCAGCGGCGGGCACAGATACGCAGTATTTT	CASSPAAGTDTQYF
-	few	TRBV11-1	TRBJ1-6	TGTGCCAGCAGCCGGCTCGGGAATTCACCCCTCCACTTT	CASSRLGNSPLHF
-	-	TRBV5-4	TRBJ1-2	TGTGCCAGCAGCTTGGCTGCAGAAGGGAGATATGGCTACACCTTC	CASSLAAEGRYGYTF
TRBD2	few	TRBV3-1/TRBV3-2	TRBJ2-7	TGTGCCTGCGGACTAGCGGGAACCTACGAGCAGTACTTC	CACGLAGTYEQYF
TRBD2	-	TRBV11-2	TRBJ2-1	TGTGCCAGCAGCCAGGGACTAGCGGCCTACAATGAGCAGTTCTTC	CASSQGLAAYNEQFF
TRBD1	-	TRBV28	TRBJ1-3	TGTGCCAGCAGTGACCAAGGTCTTGTCGGGACAGGTATTGGAAACACCATATATTTT	CASSDQGLVGTGIGNTIYF
TRBD2	-	TRBV20-1	TRBJ2-7	TGCAGTGCTAGTGGGCCCCGGACTAGCGGGAGTTTAAGGGAATACGAGCAGTACTTC	CSASGPRTSGSLREYEQYF
-	-	TRBV18	TRBJ2-2	TGTGCCAGCGCAATTCCGACAGGTCGCACCGGGGAGCTGTTTTTT	CASAIPTGRTGELFF
TRBD1	few	TRBV19	TRBJ2-6	TGTGCCAGTAGCCGACAGGGGTTAGCTTTCTCCGGGGCCAACGTCCTGACTTTC	CASSRQGLAFSGANVLTF
TRBD1	-	TRBV30	TRBJ1-4	TGTGCCTGGAGAAGGGCAGGGGGTGATAATGAAAAACTGTTTTTT	CAWRRAGGDNEKLFF
TRBD1	-	TRBV28	TRBJ2-1	TGTGCCAGCAGATTTTACCGGGACAGGGGAAATGAGCAGTTCTTC	CASRFYRDRGNEQFF
-	-	TRBV2	TRBJ1-4	TGTGCCAGCACCCTAGGGAGGGGTGTTAATGAAAAACTGTTTTTT	CASTLGRGVNEKLFF
TRBD1	-	TRBV7-9	TRBJ2-7	TGTGCCAGCAGCCCAGACAGGGGTTACTACGAGCAGTACTTC	CASSPDRGYYEQYF
-	-	TRBV28	TRBJ1-3	TGTGCCAGCAGTTTAGTACAGGCCCTTGCTGGAAACACCATATATTTT	CASSLVQALAGNTIYF
-	-	TRBV19	TRBJ2-1	TGTGCCAGTAGGATACCAGACAGAGACAATGAGCAGTTCTTC	CASRIPDRDNEQFF
-	-	TRBV7-2	TRBJ2-7	TGTGCCAGCAGCTTAGAGACGGGAGTCAGTGAGCAGTACTTC	CASSLETGVSEQYF
-	-	TRBV5-1	TRBJ1-4	TGCGCCAGCAGCTCGAGGGGGAGTGGTGAAAAACTGTTTTTT	CASSSRGSGEKLFF
TRBD2	once	TRBV7-2	TRBJ2-5	TGTGCCAGCAGCTCGAAATTGGCGGGAGGGCCGGGGACCCAGTACTTC	CASSSKLAGGPGTQYF
TRBD1	-	TRBV27	TRBJ1-6	TGTGCCAGCAGTTTAGGCCGGACAGGGTTTTCACCCCTCCACTTT	CASSLGRTGFSPLHF
TRBD2	-	TRBV3-1/TRBV3-2	TRBJ2-7	TGTGCCAGCAGAAGTGGGGTAGCGGGACCCTACGAGCAGTACTTC	CASRSGVAGPYEQYF
-	-	TRBV29-1	TRBJ2-5	TGCAGCGTTGGGACAGCACAAGAGACCCAGTACTTC	CSVGTAQETQYF
TRBD2	-	TRBV5-1	TRBJ2-7	TGCGCCAGCAGCCCGACTGGGACTAGCGGGAGGGTCCACGAGCAGTACTTC	CASSPTGTSGRVHEQYF
-	-	TRBV18	TRBJ2-1	TGTGCCAGCTCACCGTCCAGGGGAAATGAGCAGTTCTTC	CASSPSRGNEQFF
-	once	TRBV5-1	TRBJ2-5	TGCGCCAGCAGCTCAACAGGGGAGGCCCCATGGACCCAGTACTTC	CASSSTGEAPWTQYF